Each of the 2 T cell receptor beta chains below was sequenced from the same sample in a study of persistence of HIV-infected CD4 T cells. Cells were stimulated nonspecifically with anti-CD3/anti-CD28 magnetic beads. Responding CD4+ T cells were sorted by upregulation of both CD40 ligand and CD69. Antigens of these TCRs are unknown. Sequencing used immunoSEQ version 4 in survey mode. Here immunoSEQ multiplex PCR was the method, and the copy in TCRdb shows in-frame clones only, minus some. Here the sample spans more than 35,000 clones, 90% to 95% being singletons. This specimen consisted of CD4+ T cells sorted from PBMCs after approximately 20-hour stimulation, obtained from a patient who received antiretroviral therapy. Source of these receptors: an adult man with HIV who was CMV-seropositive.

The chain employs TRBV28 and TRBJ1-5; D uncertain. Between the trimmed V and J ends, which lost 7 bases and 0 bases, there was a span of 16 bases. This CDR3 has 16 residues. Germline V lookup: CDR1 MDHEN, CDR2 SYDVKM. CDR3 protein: CASNSGRSNSNQPQHF. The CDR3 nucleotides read TGTGCCAGCAATTCGGGCAGAAGTAATAGCAATCAGCCCCAGCATTTT.

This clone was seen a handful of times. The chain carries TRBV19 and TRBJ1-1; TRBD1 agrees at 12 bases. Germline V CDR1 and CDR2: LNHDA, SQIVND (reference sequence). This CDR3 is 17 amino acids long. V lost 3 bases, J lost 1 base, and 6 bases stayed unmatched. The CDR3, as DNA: TGTGCCAGTAGTATGAGGGACAGGGGGCTTCAGAACACTGAAGCTTTCTTT. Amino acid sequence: CASSMRDRGLQNTEAFF.